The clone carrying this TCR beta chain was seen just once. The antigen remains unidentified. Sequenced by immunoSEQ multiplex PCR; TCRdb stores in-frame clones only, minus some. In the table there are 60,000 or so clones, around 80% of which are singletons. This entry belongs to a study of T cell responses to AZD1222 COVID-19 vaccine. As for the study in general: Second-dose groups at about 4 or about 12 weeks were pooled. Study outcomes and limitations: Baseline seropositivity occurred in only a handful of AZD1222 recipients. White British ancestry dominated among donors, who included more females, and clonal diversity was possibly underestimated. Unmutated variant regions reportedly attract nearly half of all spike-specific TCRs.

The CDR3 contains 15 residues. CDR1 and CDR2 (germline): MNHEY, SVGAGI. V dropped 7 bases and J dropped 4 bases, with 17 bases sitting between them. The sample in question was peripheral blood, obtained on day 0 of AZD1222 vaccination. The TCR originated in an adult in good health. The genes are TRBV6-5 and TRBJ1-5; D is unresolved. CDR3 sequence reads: CASTQSLRGNQPQHF. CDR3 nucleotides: TGTGCCAGCACCCAATCTCTGAGAGGGAATCAGCCCCAGCATTTT.